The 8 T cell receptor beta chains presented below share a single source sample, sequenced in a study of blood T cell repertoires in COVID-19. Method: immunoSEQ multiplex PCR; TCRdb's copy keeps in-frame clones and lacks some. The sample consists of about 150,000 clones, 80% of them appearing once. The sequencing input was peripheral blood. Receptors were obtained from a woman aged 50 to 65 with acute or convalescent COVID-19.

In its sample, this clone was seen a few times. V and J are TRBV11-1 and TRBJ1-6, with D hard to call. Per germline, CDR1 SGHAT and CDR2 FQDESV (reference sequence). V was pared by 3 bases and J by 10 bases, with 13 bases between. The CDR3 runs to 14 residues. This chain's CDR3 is CASSFGVGASPLHF. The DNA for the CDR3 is TGTGCCAGCAGCTTCGGGGTCGGCGCCTCACCCCTCCACTTT.

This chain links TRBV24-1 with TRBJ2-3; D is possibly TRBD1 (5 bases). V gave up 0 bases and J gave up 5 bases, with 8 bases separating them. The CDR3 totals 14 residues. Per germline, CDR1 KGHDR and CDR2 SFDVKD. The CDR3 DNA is TGTGCCACCAGTGATTTGAATCAGGGAGATACGCAGTATTTT. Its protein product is CATSDLNQGDTQYF.

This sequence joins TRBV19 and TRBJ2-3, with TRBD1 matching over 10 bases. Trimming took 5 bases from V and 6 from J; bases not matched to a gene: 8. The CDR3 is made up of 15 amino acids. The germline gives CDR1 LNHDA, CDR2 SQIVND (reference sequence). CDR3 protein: CASSLGQGLMDTQYF. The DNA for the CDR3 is TGTGCCAGTAGTCTGGGACAGGGGCTTATGGATACGCAGTATTTT.

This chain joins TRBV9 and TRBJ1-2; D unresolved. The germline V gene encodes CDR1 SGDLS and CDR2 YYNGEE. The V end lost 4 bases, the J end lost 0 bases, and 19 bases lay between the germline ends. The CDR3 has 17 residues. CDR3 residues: CASSPQPDGLSNYGYTF. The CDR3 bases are TGTGCCAGCAGCCCCCAACCCGACGGACTGTCTAACTATGGCTACACCTTC.

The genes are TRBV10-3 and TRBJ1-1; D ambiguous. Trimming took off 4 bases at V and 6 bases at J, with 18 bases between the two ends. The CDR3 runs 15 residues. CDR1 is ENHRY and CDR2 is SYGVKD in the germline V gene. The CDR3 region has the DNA TGTGCCATCAGTGCTCGTAACCCCGAAGAGGCTGAAGCTTTCTTT. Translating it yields CAISARNPEEAEAFF.

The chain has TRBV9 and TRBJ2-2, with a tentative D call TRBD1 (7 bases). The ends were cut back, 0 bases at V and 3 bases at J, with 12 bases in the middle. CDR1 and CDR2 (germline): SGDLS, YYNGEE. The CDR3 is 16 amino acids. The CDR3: CASSVARGADTGELFF. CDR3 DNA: TGTGCCAGCAGCGTAGCCAGGGGGGCAGACACCGGGGAGCTGTTTTTT.

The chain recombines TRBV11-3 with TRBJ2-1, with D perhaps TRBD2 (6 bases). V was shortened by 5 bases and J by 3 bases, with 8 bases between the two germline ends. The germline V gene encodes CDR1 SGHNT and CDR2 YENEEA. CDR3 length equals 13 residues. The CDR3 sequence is CASSPGSYNEQFF. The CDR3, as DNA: TGTGCCAGCAGCCCCGGGAGCTACAATGAGCAGTTCTTC.

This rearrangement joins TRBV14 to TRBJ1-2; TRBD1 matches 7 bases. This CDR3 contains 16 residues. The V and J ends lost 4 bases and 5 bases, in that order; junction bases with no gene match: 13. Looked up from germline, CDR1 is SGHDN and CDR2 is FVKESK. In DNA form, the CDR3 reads TGTGCCAGCAGCCGAAATACAGGGGTCGGAACGTATGGCTACACCTTC. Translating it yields CASSRNTGVGTYGYTF.